What follows are 24 T cell receptor beta chains derived from one specimen sequenced in a study of shared clonotypes between healthy human individuals. It was CD45RO-negative cells, positively selected for CCR7, that made up naive CD8 cells, with terminally differentiated effector memory CD45RA+ cells excluded. Repertoires were generated with immunoSEQ multiplex PCR, while TCRdb's copy carries only in-frame clones and drops some. There are hundreds of thousands of clones in the sample; roughly 98% occur only once, and less than 0.35% lies in the top ten. Sequenced: naive CD8+ T cells sorted from blood. The receptors here all came from a man aged 25-40 years in good health.

The V and J genes are TRBV7-2 and TRBJ1-5; D is uncertain. This CDR3 comprises 15 residues. Trimming took off 4 bases at V and 7 bases at J, with 17 bases between the two ends. Germline loops: CDR1 SGHTA, CDR2 FQGNSA. The CDR3 nucleotides are TGTGCCAGCAGCTCGTTAGGCGGTTTAGGACAGCCCCAGCATTTT. Its protein product is CASSSLGGLGQPQHF.

The rearrangement joins TRBV4-1 to TRBJ2-2; possibly TRBD2 for D (6 bases). Germline V gene lookup returns CDR1 MGHRA and CDR2 YSYEKL. This CDR3 has 16 amino acids. The V end was cut by 3 bases, the J end by 0 bases, with 11 bases between. CDR3 in amino acids: CASSHGSGANTGELFF. The CDR3 DNA reads as TGCGCCAGCAGCCATGGTAGCGGAGCGAACACCGGGGAGCTGTTTTTT.

The V gene is TRBV10-2, the J gene TRBJ2-1; D is uncertain. Germline CDR1 and CDR2: WSHSY and SAAADI. V was cut by 1 base and J by 4 bases, with 11 bases left in between. This CDR3 contains 15 residues. The DNA of the CDR3 is TGCGCCAGCAGTGAGTGGTCGGGTTCATACAATGAGCAGTTCTTC. Amino acid sequence: CASSEWSGSYNEQFF.

The rearrangement uses TRBV29-1 and TRBJ2-2, with D uncertain. The germline V gene encodes CDR1 SQVTM and CDR2 ANQGSEA. This CDR3 region has 13 residues. The germline V and J ends were trimmed by 7 bases and 1 base, with 10 bases remaining between them. The CDR3 here is CSADEENTGELFF. The CDR3 DNA follows: TGCAGCGCGGACGAGGAGAACACCGGGGAGCTGTTTTTT.

The table lists this clone with a count of one. The identical CDR3 is also encoded by other nucleotide sequences in the sample. The rearrangement joins TRBV2 to TRBJ2-3; possibly TRBD2 for D (6 bases). This CDR3 region has 12 residues. V lost 7 bases to trimming and J lost 6 bases, with 11 bases between them. The germline gives CDR1 SNHLY, CDR2 FYNNEI. The CDR3 loop is CASIGGRDTQYF. The CDR3 region has the DNA TGTGCCAGCATAGGAGGGAGGGATACGCAGTATTTT.

The rearrangement joins TRBV2 to TRBJ2-1; D gene uncertain. CDR3 length equals 15 residues. V was shortened by 8 bases and J by 0 bases, with 14 bases between the two germline ends. The germline V gene has CDR1 SNHLY and CDR2 FYNNEI. CDR3 loop: CASVNGQDSYNEQFF. DNA for the CDR3: TGTGCCAGCGTCAATGGGCAGGACTCCTACAATGAGCAGTTCTTC.

The chain recombines TRBV6-5 with TRBJ1-2; no reliable D call. The CDR3 consists of 13 residues. V gave up 6 bases and J gave up 0 bases, with 8 bases separating them. The germline gives CDR1 MNHEY, CDR2 SVGAGI. The CDR3 DNA reads TGTGCCAGCAGCCCGTCGGCTAACTATGGCTACACCTTC. It yields the protein CASSPSANYGYTF.

This chain joins TRBV19 and TRBJ2-7; a possible D gene is TRBD2 (5 bases). The V end lost 5 bases, the J end lost 4 bases, and 12 bases lay between the germline ends. Germline lookup yields CDR1 LNHDA and CDR2 SQIVND (reference sequence). The CDR3 runs to 13 residues. The CDR3 DNA reads as TGTGCCAGTAGTTTGCGCCCGGGATACGAGCAGTACTTC. This codes for CASSLRPGYEQYF.

The J gene is TRBJ2-3, the V gene TRBV11-2; TRBD2 is a possible D gene (5 bases). The CDR3 has 15 residues. Germline V CDR1 and CDR2: SGHAT, FQNNGV. Between the trimmed V and J ends, which lost 5 bases and 6 bases, there was a span of 18 bases. In DNA, the CDR3 is TGTGCCAGCAGCGCTCCCCAGCCGCGGGTGGATACGCAGTATTTT. Protein product: CASSAPQPRVDTQYF.

About this clone: Other DNA sequences from this sample encode an identical CDR3 as well. V and J are TRBV7-9 and TRBJ1-5; no clear D gene. The CDR3 totals 12 residues. V shed 3 bases and J shed 6 bases, with 6 bases lying between them. From germline, CDR1 is SEHNR and CDR2 FQNEAQ (reference sequence). CDR3 in amino acids: CASSLASQPQHF. Written as DNA, the CDR3 is TGTGCCAGCAGCTTGGCCTCTCAGCCCCAGCATTTT.

The gene calls are TRBV7-9 and TRBJ2-5; weak D call: TRBD2 (6 bases). CDR3 length: 14 residues. Germline V gene lookup returns CDR1 SEHNR and CDR2 FQNEAQ (reference sequence). V gave up 2 bases and J gave up 3 bases, with 10 bases separating them. CDR3 amino acids: CASSLFSGEETQYF. The CDR3 region has the DNA TGTGCCAGCAGCTTATTTAGCGGAGAAGAGACCCAGTACTTC.

The chain links TRBV27 to TRBJ2-4; 7 bases match TRBD2. Trimming removed 5 bases from V and 7 bases from J; junction bases left unmatched: 8. CDR1 MNHEY and CDR2 SMNVEV come from the germline V gene (reference sequence). The length of the CDR3 is 14 residues. The CDR3 DNA follows: TGTGCCAGCAGTACTGGACTGGGGGGGAACATTCAGTACTTC. The encoded protein is CASSTGLGGNIQYF.

This chain uses TRBV29-1 with TRBJ1-2; D not certain. Germline CDR1 is SQVTM and CDR2 is ANQGSEA. V was cut by 0 bases and J by 7 bases, with 6 bases left in between. This CDR3 spans 11 amino acids. The DNA for the CDR3 is TGCAGCGTTGAAGATGGACGTGGCTACACCTTC. Translation gives CSVEDGRGYTF.

The chain combines TRBV11-2 with TRBJ2-7, with 7 bases identical to TRBD2. Trimming at V came to 6 bases and at J to 4 bases, leaving 12 bases not matched to a gene. Germline CDR1 is SGHAT and CDR2 is FQNNGV. This CDR3 comprises 15 residues. The CDR3 spells CASSFGRDYTYEQYF. In nucleotides, the CDR3 is TGTGCCAGCAGTTTTGGCCGGGACTACACGTACGAGCAGTACTTC.

This chain joins TRBV10-1 and TRBJ2-7; 7 bases agree with TRBD1. The germline V gene has CDR1 WNHNN and CDR2 SYGVQD (reference sequence). The CDR3 runs 14 residues. V trimming: 3 bases; J trimming: 5 bases; junction bases outside the gene matches: 7. The CDR3 nucleotides read TGCGCCAGCAGTGATGAGACAGGGCCCGACGAGCAGTACTTC. Its protein product is CASSDETGPDEQYF.

This clone has a single count. The V and J genes are TRBV15 and TRBJ2-2; 13 bases map to TRBD2. In germline, CDR1 is LNHNV, CDR2 YYDKDF (reference sequence). The CDR3 has 16 residues. V trimming: 5 bases; J trimming: 4 bases; junction bases outside the gene matches: 4. This CDR3 is CATSGGLAGSTGELFF. CDR3 sequence (DNA): TGTGCCACCAGCGGGGGACTAGCGGGGTCCACCGGGGAGCTGTTTTTT.

The V gene is TRBV4-3, the J gene TRBJ2-1; 11 bases match TRBD2. The CDR3 covers 16 residues. Germline V CDR1 and CDR2: LGHNA, YSLEER. The V gene end was trimmed by 4 bases and the J gene end by 8 bases; junction bases not matched to a gene: 10. The CDR3 sequence: CASSRNRLAGFHEQFF. For the CDR3, the DNA is TGCGCCAGCAGCCGGAATCGACTAGCGGGATTTCATGAGCAGTTCTTC.

The CDR3 here is CASSPGVGAGNTIYF. DNA for the CDR3: TGCGCCAGCAGCCCTGGAGTGGGGGCTGGAAACACCATATATTTT. The V gene is TRBV4-1, the J gene TRBJ1-3; a possible D gene is TRBD1 (5 bases). The CDR3 is 15 residues long. Trimming removed 4 bases at V and 2 bases at J, with 12 bases between. From germline, CDR1 is MGHRA and CDR2 YSYEKL.

This clone was counted once. The V gene is TRBV4-1, the J gene TRBJ2-1, with D perhaps matching TRBD2 (6 bases). V was cut by 1 base and J by 1 base, with 14 bases left in between. The germline gives CDR1 MGHRA, CDR2 YSYEKL. The CDR3 runs to 17 residues. The CDR3 region has the DNA TGCGCCAGCAGCCAAGCTAGGGGAGCGGGTTCCTACAATGAGCAGTTCTTC. Protein product: CASSQARGAGSYNEQFF.

The chain couples TRBV27 to TRBJ2-3; TRBD2 aligns across 14 bases. CDR3 length: 15 residues. V trimming: 4 bases; J trimming: 5 bases; junction bases outside the gene matches: 2. Germline CDR1 MNHEY, CDR2 SMNVEV (reference sequence). CDR3 bases: TGTGCCAGCAGTTCCGGGACTAGCGGGGGAGATACGCAGTATTTT. Encoded protein: CASSSGTSGGDTQYF.

The chain is built from TRBV11-2 and TRBJ1-5; TRBD1 matches at 7 bases. Losses at the gene ends were 0 bases for V and 4 bases for J; bases not matched to a gene: 12. The germline V gene encodes CDR1 SGHAT and CDR2 FQNNGV. The CDR3 length is 18 residues. CDR3 amino acids: CASSLDGAAGGRNQPQHF. The CDR3 DNA is TGTGCCAGCAGCTTAGATGGGGCGGCAGGGGGACGGAATCAGCCCCAGCATTTT.

About this clone: In the same sample, other DNA sequences code for this CDR3. CDR3 loop: CASSLETGEAFF. DNA for the CDR3: TGCGCCAGCAGCTTGGAGACAGGTGAAGCTTTCTTT. The V call is TRBV5-1, the J call TRBJ1-1; possibly TRBD1 for D (6 bases). CDR3 size: 12 residues. Germline V gene lookup returns CDR1 SGHRS and CDR2 YFSETQ. V was clipped by 0 bases and J by 7 bases, with 7 bases between them.

The chain is built from TRBV6-5 and TRBJ1-2, with D hard to call. CDR3 length equals 12 residues. The germline V gene encodes CDR1 MNHEY and CDR2 SVGAGI. Trimming took off 6 bases at V and 5 bases at J, with 10 bases between the two ends. DNA for the CDR3: TGTGCCAGCAGCCCCAACAGTTATGGCTACACCTTC. As protein: CASSPNSYGYTF.

This chain links TRBV27 with TRBJ2-5; D is possibly TRBD2 (7 bases). V was clipped by 0 bases and J by 5 bases, with 19 bases between them. The CDR3 is made up of 17 amino acids. The V gene's germline CDR1 is MNHEY and CDR2 SMNVEV (reference sequence). The CDR3 reads CASSLSLGGPVWETQYF. In DNA form, the CDR3 reads TGTGCCAGCAGTTTATCTCTGGGGGGGCCGGTTTGGGAGACCCAGTACTTC.